A selection of T cell receptor beta chains follows, all from one sample in a study of blood T cell repertoires in COVID-19. Profiled with immunoSEQ multiplex PCR; TCRdb holds only in-frame clones, not every one. The sample has 220,000 or so clones, approximately 88% seen once. Sequenced input: peripheral blood. The source is a man aged 60 to 75 who had recovered from COVID-19. The CDR3 runs from the conserved cysteine through the conserved F or W. The order of the fields is V gene, J gene, clone size, D gene, CDR3 protein, CDR3 DNA. The D gene is left open where the match is weak. A row's size may be missing; if present it is once, few, many or a size class.

v_gene: TRBV19
j_gene: TRBJ2-7
abundance: once
d_gene: .
CDR3aa: CASRRQSDSYEQYF
CDR3nt: TGTGCCAGTAGAAGACAGAGTGATTCCTACGAGCAGTACTTC

v_gene: TRBV27
j_gene: TRBJ1-5
abundance: .
d_gene: TRBD1
CDR3aa: CASSRDRTGVQPQHF
CDR3nt: TGTGCCAGCAGTAGGGACAGGACGGGAGTTCAGCCCCAGCATTTT

v_gene: TRBV18
j_gene: TRBJ2-3
abundance: once
d_gene: TRBD2
CDR3aa: CASSPSPSGGADTQYF
CDR3nt: TGTGCCAGCTCACCATCCCCTAGCGGGGGGGCAGATACGCAGTATTTT

v_gene: TRBV5-5
j_gene: TRBJ2-2
abundance: .
d_gene: TRBD1
CDR3aa: CASFEGQGNTGELFF
CDR3nt: TGTGCCAGTTTTGAGGGACAGGGGAACACCGGGGAGCTGTTTTTT

v_gene: TRBV7-2
j_gene: TRBJ1-4
abundance: .
d_gene: .
CDR3aa: CASSRYNEKLFF
CDR3nt: TGTGCCAGCAGCCGTTATAATGAAAAACTGTTTTTT

v_gene: TRBV7-8
j_gene: TRBJ1-2
abundance: .
d_gene: .
CDR3aa: CASSLALGTSYGYTF
CDR3nt: TGTGCCAGCAGCTTAGCGCTTGGGACAAGCTATGGCTACACCTTC

v_gene: TRBV5-6
j_gene: TRBJ1-1
abundance: .
d_gene: TRBD1
CDR3aa: CASSKGDRVGTEAFF
CDR3nt: TGTGCCAGCAGCAAAGGGGACAGGGTGGGAACTGAAGCTTTCTTT

v_gene: TRBV7-3
j_gene: TRBJ2-2
abundance: .
d_gene: .
CDR3aa: CASSLSGQNTGELFF
CDR3nt: TGTGCCAGCAGCTTATCTGGGCAGAACACCGGGGAGCTGTTTTTT

v_gene: TRBV27
j_gene: TRBJ1-4
abundance: .
d_gene: .
CDR3aa: CASSQPGTPNEKLFF
CDR3nt: TGTGCCAGCAGCCAGCCCGGGACACCCAATGAAAAACTGTTTTTT

v_gene: TRBV18
j_gene: TRBJ1-5
abundance: once
d_gene: TRBD1
CDR3aa: CASSPNQQGGWGNQPQHF
CDR3nt: TGTGCCAGCTCACCGAACCAACAGGGGGGCTGGGGCAATCAGCCCCAGCATTTT

v_gene: TRBV29-1
j_gene: TRBJ2-1
abundance: .
d_gene: .
CDR3aa: CSVERSLYNEQFF
CDR3nt: TGCAGCGTTGAACGGAGCCTTTACAATGAGCAGTTCTTC

v_gene: TRBV30
j_gene: TRBJ2-3
abundance: .
d_gene: TRBD1
CDR3aa: CAWRSGQGGTDTQYF
CDR3nt: TGTGCCTGGAGATCGGGACAGGGAGGCACAGATACGCAGTATTTT

v_gene: TRBV19
j_gene: TRBJ1-1
abundance: once
d_gene: TRBD1
CDR3aa: CASSPRRQGRGMNTEAFF
CDR3nt: TGTGCCAGTAGTCCCCGTCGACAGGGAAGGGGAATGAACACTGAAGCTTTCTTT

v_gene: TRBV19
j_gene: TRBJ2-7
abundance: .
d_gene: .
CDR3aa: CASSFRASVAYEQYF
CDR3nt: TGTGCCAGTAGTTTTAGGGCTAGCGTCGCCTACGAGCAGTACTTC